This record covers a single T cell receptor (beta chain). The data belong to a study of patients and donors after allogeneic stem cell transplantation. CDR1 is LNHDA, CDR2 SQIVND, per germline (reference sequence). After removal of 7 bases from V and 4 bases from J, the junction contained 9 bases not matched to a gene. The CDR3 is 14 residues long. MiXCR, applied by TCRdb to the RT-PCR reads, yields one record per CDR3 protein. Of approximately 160,000 distinct CDR3 sequences in the sample, approximately 22% were seen once. The source of this sequence is a human donor who was either an allogeneic HSCT recipient or a stem cell or donor lymphocyte infusion donor (not recorded which). It is not recorded whose cells these are; they may come from a transplant donor. Sequencing was carried out using blood, either unsorted or a sorted T cell fraction (not recorded which). V is TRBV19 and J is TRBJ1-1, with 7 bases matching TRBD1. This chain's CDR3 is CASISDREGTEAFF. Written as DNA, the CDR3 is TGTGCCAGTATCTCCGACAGGGAGGGCACTGAAGCTTTCTTT.